Below are 18 T cell receptor beta chains sequenced from a single sample in a study of technical replicates of blood from a handful of donors. Assay used: immunoSEQ multiplex PCR; TCRdb lists only in-frame clones, some missing. This sample has roughly 74,000 clones; around nine tenths occur once, and the top ten carry around 0.4%. Specimen: T cells isolated from PBMCs. The receptors derive from a human donor in good health.

This clone was seen just once. CDR3 nucleotide sequence: TGTGCCAGCAGCGGGTCAGGGTTCTCTGGAAACACCATATATTTT. It encodes CASSGSGFSGNTIYF. The genes are TRBV9 and TRBJ1-3, with TRBD1 as a possible D gene (5 bases). This CDR3 has 15 amino acids. V was cut by 3 bases and J by 0 bases, with 10 bases left in between. Germline V gene sequence: CDR1 SGDLS, CDR2 YYNGEE.

V is TRBV6-1 and J is TRBJ2-1; D is possibly TRBD2 (5 bases). This CDR3 is built from 15 residues. The ends were cut back, 2 bases at V and 4 bases at J, with 12 bases in the middle. Germline V gene lookup returns CDR1 MNHNS and CDR2 SASEGT. The DNA of the CDR3 is TGTGCCAGCAGTGAAATCGATGGAGGATACAATGAGCAGTTCTTC. As protein: CASSEIDGGYNEQFF.

The CDR3 spells CASSEWGLRNQPQHF. CDR3 in DNA: TGCGCCAGCAGTGAGTGGGGACTGAGGAATCAGCCCCAGCATTTT. The chain links TRBV10-2 to TRBJ1-5; tentatively, D is TRBD1 (5 bases). This CDR3 has 15 residues. The V and J ends lost 1 base and 4 bases respectively, with 11 bases between them. Germline loops: CDR1 WSHSY, CDR2 SAAADI.

V is TRBV7-9 and J is TRBJ1-1; D remains ambiguous. V lost 1 base, J lost 4 bases, and 13 bases lay in between. The germline CDR1 and CDR2 sequences are SEHNR and FQNEAQ (reference sequence). The CDR3 spans 15 residues. CDR3 protein: CASSLVLGRGTEAFF. CDR3 DNA sequence: TGTGCCAGCAGCTTAGTTTTAGGACGGGGCACTGAAGCTTTCTTT.

The chain links TRBV28 to TRBJ2-1; D is unclear. The germline CDR1 and CDR2 sequences are MDHEN and SYDVKM. This CDR3 comprises 15 residues. V was shortened by 3 bases and J by 4 bases, with 13 bases between the two germline ends. CDR3 sequence (DNA): TGTGCCAGCAGTTTTATAGCCGCCGGTTACAATGAGCAGTTCTTC. Translating gives CASSFIAAGYNEQFF.

This clone appeared a single time. This rearrangement joins TRBV19 to TRBJ1-5; 8 bases are a match to TRBD1. The V gene's germline CDR1 is LNHDA and CDR2 SQIVND (reference sequence). The CDR3 covers 13 residues. The trim removed 5 bases at V and 7 bases at J, leaving 4 bases unmatched. DNA of the CDR3: TGTGCCAGTAGTCCAGGACAGGGCCAGCCCCAGCATTTT. Protein product: CASSPGQGQPQHF.

V is TRBV7-7 and J is TRBJ2-1, with a possible D match to TRBD1 (6 bases). The CDR3 runs to 14 residues. Per germline, CDR1 SSHAT and CDR2 FNYEAQ (reference sequence). V was cut by 3 bases and J by 8 bases, with 14 bases left in between. CDR3 bases: TGTGCCAGCAGCTTGTCAGGGGTCTGGGATGAGCAGTTCTTC. It encodes CASSLSGVWDEQFF.

The chain has TRBV28 and TRBJ2-2; a weak D match, TRBD1 (5 bases). CDR1 is MDHEN and CDR2 is SYDVKM in the germline V gene. V lost 5 bases to trimming and J lost 5 bases, with 12 bases between them. The CDR3 runs 14 residues. The CDR3 reads CASSPTDSTGELFF. The CDR3 coding sequence is TGTGCCAGCAGTCCGACAGACTCTACCGGGGAGCTGTTTTTT.

The V gene is TRBV5-8, the J gene TRBJ2-7, with 7 bases fitting TRBD1. From germline, CDR1 is SGHTS and CDR2 YDEGEE. The length of the CDR3 is 17 residues. The trim removed 4 bases at V and 3 bases at J, leaving 16 bases unmatched. The CDR3 DNA reads as TGTGCCAGCAGCCGATTACTAGGAACGGGACAGCGCTACGAGCAGTACTTC. It specifies CASSRLLGTGQRYEQYF.

This chain connects TRBV28 to TRBJ2-1; 7 bases map to TRBD2. V lost 5 bases, J lost 6 bases, and 7 bases stayed unmatched. Germline V CDR1 and CDR2: MDHEN, SYDVKM. The CDR3 has 14 residues. CDR3 sequence: CASSRPTSFNEQFF. CDR3 DNA sequence: TGTGCCAGCAGTCGCCCGACTAGCTTCAATGAGCAGTTCTTC.

J is TRBJ2-7 and V is TRBV4-3; a possible D gene is TRBD1 (5 bases). The CDR3 extends over 15 amino acids. With 0 bases removed from V and 5 bases from J, the gap between germline ends came to 14 bases. The germline CDR1 and CDR2 sequences are LGHNA and YSLEER. The DNA for the CDR3 is TGCGCCAGCAGCCAAGAACCAGGGATCCAGGACGAGCAGTACTTC. Its translation: CASSQEPGIQDEQYF.

The chain links TRBV11-3 to TRBJ2-3; 11 positions agree with TRBD2. The CDR3 sequence is 14 residues long. Germline trimming cut 5 bases from V and 6 bases from J; bases unmatched to any gene: 4. Germline V CDR1 and CDR2: SGHNT, YENEEA. The CDR3 DNA reads TGTGCCAGCAGCAATGGACTAGCGGGCGATACGCAGTATTTT. Protein product: CASSNGLAGDTQYF.

The chain has TRBV18 and TRBJ2-7; perhaps TRBD1 as D (6 bases). Trimming removed 5 bases at V and 6 bases at J, with 14 bases between. Germline assignment: CDR1 KGHSH and CDR2 LQKENI. The CDR3 totals 13 residues. The CDR3 here is CASSFTGIGEQYF. CDR3 nucleotide sequence: TGTGCCAGCTCATTCACAGGGATCGGCGAGCAGTACTTC.

CDR3 amino acids: CASSFEREGEQFF. The CDR3, as DNA: TGTGCCAGCAGCTTTGAGCGGGAGGGTGAGCAGTTCTTC. The chain has TRBV7-3 and TRBJ2-1; TRBD2 matches at 10 bases. J lost 9 bases, V lost 3 bases, and 2 bases had no gene match. The CDR3 has 13 residues. Per the germline V gene, CDR1 is SGHTA and CDR2 is FQGTGA.

The chain is built from TRBV10-1 and TRBJ2-7; 7 nucleotides agree with TRBD2. CDR3 length: 16 residues. After removal of 3 bases from V and 4 bases from J, the junction contained 12 bases not matched to a gene. CDR1 WNHNN and CDR2 SYGVQD come from the germline V gene (reference sequence). CDR3 DNA: TGCGCCAGCAGTGACCGTTGGGCAGGGAGGGCGTACGAGCAGTACTTC. As protein: CASSDRWAGRAYEQYF.

The chain carries TRBV9 and TRBJ2-2, with D possibly matching TRBD1 (6 bases). Germline V gene sequence: CDR1 SGDLS, CDR2 YYNGEE. The ends were cut back, 5 bases at V and 1 base at J, with 9 bases in the middle. The CDR3 is 14 residues long. The CDR3 spells CASRPGQNTGELFF. CDR3 in DNA: TGTGCCAGCAGACCGGGACAGAACACCGGGGAGCTGTTTTTT.

The chain combines TRBV28 with TRBJ2-1; 8 bases fit TRBD1. With V trimmed by 6 bases and J by 6 bases, 7 bases remained unmatched. This CDR3 is built from 14 residues. Germline lookup yields CDR1 MDHEN and CDR2 SYDVKM. The CDR3 sequence is CASRGHGQGNEQFF. The CDR3 coding sequence is TGTGCCAGCAGGGGCCACGGACAGGGCAATGAGCAGTTCTTC. The whole variable domain, filled in from reference TRBV28 and TRBJ2-1, reads DVKVTQSSRYLVKRTGEKVFLECVQDMDHENMFWYRQDPGLGLRLIYFSYDVKMKEKGDIPEGYSVSREKKERFSLILESASTNQTSMYLCASRGHGQGNEQFFGPGTRLTVL.

CDR3: CASSLVLRGKGDEQFF. CDR3 DNA: TGCGCCAGCAGCTTGGTGCTTAGGGGGAAAGGGGATGAGCAGTTCTTC. The chain recombines TRBV5-1 with TRBJ2-1, with a possible D match to TRBD1 (6 bases). V shed 0 bases and J shed 8 bases, with 18 bases lying between them. The germline V gene has CDR1 SGHRS and CDR2 YFSETQ. This CDR3 comprises 16 residues.